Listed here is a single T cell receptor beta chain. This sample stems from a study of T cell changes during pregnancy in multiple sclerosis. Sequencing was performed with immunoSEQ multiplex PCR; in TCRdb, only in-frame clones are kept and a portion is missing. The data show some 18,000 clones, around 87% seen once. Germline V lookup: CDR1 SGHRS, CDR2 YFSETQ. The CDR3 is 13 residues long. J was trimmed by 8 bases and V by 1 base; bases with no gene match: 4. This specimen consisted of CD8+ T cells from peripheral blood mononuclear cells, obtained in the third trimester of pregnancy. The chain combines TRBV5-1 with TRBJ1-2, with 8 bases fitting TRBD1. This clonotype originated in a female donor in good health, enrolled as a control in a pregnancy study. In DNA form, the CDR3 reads TGCGCCAGCAGCTTGCAGGACAGGGTAGGCTACACCTTC. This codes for CASSLQDRVGYTF.